What follows are 5 T cell receptor beta chains derived from one specimen sequenced in a study of T cells in tumors after PD-1 blockade. TCRdb keeps only in-frame clones here, not all; method: immunoSEQ multiplex PCR. The repertoire holds over 20,000 clones, with roughly 80% as singletons. Sequencing was performed on PBMCs, taken after anti-PD-1 treatment. The receptors stem from a human donor with basal cell carcinoma.

V is TRBV3-1 (or the pseudogene TRBV3-2) and J is TRBJ2-3, with TRBD2 matching 12 bases. The CDR3 has 18 residues. V trimming: 4 bases; J trimming: 1 base; junction bases outside the gene matches: 9. CDR1 and CDR2 (germline): LGHDT, YNNKEL (reference sequence). CDR3 residues: CASSPGLAGMGGTDTQYF. In nucleotides, the CDR3 is TGTGCCAGCAGCCCTGGACTAGCGGGGATGGGGGGCACAGATACGCAGTATTTT.

This clone was detected once. The chain combines TRBV19 with TRBJ1-1; 7 nucleotides match TRBD1. The V gene's germline CDR1 is LNHDA and CDR2 SQIVND (reference sequence). V gave up 5 bases and J gave up 4 bases; unmatched junction bases: 7. This CDR3 is 14 amino acids long. The CDR3: CASSQRQGGTEAFF. The CDR3 DNA sequence: TGTGCCAGTAGTCAGCGACAGGGTGGCACTGAAGCTTTCTTT.

The chain couples TRBV2 to TRBJ1-2; tentatively, D is TRBD1 (5 bases). CDR1 and CDR2 (germline): SNHLY, FYNNEI. Deletions cut 4 bases from V and 7 bases from J, with 10 bases between. The CDR3 covers 12 residues. CDR3 sequence reads: CASSGSRVGYTF. In DNA form, the CDR3 reads TGTGCCAGCAGTGGATCCAGGGTTGGCTACACCTTC.

This chain joins TRBV6-6 and TRBJ2-7, with D possibly being TRBD1 or TRBD2 (6 bases each). The length of the CDR3 is 14 residues. Trimming took 5 bases from V and 7 from J, leaving 18 bases between them. The germline gives CDR1 MNHNY, CDR2 SVGAGI (reference sequence). CDR3: CASSPSPGAREQYF. CDR3 sequence (DNA): TGTGCCAGCAGTCCTTCCCCGGGGGCGCGGGAGCAGTACTTC.

This clone was seen only a few times. The chain recombines TRBV7-2 with TRBJ2-2; D is uncertain. The length of the CDR3 is 13 residues. Germline V CDR1 and CDR2: SGHTA, FQGNSA. Trimming stripped 2 bases from V and 5 bases from J, with 6 bases between. Written as DNA, the CDR3 is TGTGCCAGCAGCTTATATAATACCGGGGAGCTGTTTTTT. Translated, it gives CASSLYNTGELFF.